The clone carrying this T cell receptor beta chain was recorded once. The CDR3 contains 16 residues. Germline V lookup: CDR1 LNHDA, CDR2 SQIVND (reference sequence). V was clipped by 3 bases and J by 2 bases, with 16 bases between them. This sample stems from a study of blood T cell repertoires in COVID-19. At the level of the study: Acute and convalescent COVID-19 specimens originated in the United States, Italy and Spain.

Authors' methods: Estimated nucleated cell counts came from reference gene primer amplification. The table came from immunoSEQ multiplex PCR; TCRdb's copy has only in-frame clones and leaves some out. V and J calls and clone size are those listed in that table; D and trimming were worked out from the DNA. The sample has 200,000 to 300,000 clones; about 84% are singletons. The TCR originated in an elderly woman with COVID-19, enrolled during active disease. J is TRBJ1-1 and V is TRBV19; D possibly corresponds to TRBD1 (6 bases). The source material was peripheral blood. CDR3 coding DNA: TGTGCCAGTAGTATTATTTCCGGGACATCAAACACTGAAGCTTTCTTT. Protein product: CASSIISGTSNTEAFF.